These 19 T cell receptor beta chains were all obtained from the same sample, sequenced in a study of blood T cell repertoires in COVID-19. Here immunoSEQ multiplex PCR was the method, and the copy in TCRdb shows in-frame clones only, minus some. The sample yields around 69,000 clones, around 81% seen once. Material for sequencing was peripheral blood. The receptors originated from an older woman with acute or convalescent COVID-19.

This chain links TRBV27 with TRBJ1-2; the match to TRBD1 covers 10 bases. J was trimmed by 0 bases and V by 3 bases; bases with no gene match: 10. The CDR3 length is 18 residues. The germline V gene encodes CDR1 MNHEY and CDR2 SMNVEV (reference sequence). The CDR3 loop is CASSLLRDRGGSNYGYTF. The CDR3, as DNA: TGTGCCAGCAGTTTGCTGAGGGACAGGGGAGGGTCTAACTATGGCTACACCTTC.

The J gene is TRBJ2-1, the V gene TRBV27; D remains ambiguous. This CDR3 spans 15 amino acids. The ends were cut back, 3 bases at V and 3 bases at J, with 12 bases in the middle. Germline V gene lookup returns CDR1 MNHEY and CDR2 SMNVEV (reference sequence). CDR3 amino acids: CASSFGGVHYNEQFF. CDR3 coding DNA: TGTGCCAGCAGTTTTGGTGGAGTTCACTACAATGAGCAGTTCTTC.

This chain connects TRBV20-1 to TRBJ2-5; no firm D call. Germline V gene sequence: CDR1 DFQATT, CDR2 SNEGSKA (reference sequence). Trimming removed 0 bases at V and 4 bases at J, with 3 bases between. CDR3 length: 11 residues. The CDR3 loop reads CSARDRETQYF. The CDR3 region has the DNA TGCAGTGCTAGAGATAGAGAGACCCAGTACTTC.

The CDR3 DNA is TGCGCCAGCAGGGGACTGGGGTCCTACGAGCAGTACTTC. Encoded protein: CASRGLGSYEQYF. The gene calls are TRBV5-1 and TRBJ2-7; D perhaps matches TRBD2 (6 bases). Germline-derived CDR1 and CDR2 are SGHRS and YFSETQ. Trimming cost V 5 bases and J 1 base, with 10 bases left between them. The CDR3 loop spans 13 amino acids.

The CDR3 region is CASSPRGAAYTF. CDR3 sequence (DNA): TGTGCCAGCAGCCCCCGGGGGGCTGCCTACACCTTC. The chain combines TRBV7-8 with TRBJ1-2, with D possibly being TRBD1 (6 bases). V dropped 5 bases and J dropped 10 bases, with 14 bases sitting between them. Germline V gene lookup returns CDR1 SGHVS and CDR2 FQNEAQ. The CDR3 runs 12 residues.

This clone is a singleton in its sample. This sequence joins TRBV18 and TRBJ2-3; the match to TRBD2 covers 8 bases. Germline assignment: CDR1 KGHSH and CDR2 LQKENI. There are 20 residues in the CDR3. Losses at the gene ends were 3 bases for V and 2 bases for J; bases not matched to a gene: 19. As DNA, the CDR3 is TGTGCCAGCTCACCCTTGACTAGCGCTAGGCCGAGGGGGAACACAGATACGCAGTATTTT. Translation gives CASSPLTSARPRGNTDTQYF.

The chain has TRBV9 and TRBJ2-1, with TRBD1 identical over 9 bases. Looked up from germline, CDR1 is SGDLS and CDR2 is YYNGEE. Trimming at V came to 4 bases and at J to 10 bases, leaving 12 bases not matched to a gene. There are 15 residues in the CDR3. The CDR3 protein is CASSSGQGHLTEQFF. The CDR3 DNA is TGTGCCAGCAGCTCAGGACAGGGGCACCTTACGGAGCAGTTCTTC. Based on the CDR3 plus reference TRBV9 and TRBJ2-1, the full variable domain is DSGVTQTPKHLITATGQRVTLRCSPRSGDLSVYWYQQSLDQGLQFLIQYYNGEERAKGNILERFSAQQFPDLHSELNLSSLELGDSALYFCASSSGQGHLTEQFFGPGTRLTVL.

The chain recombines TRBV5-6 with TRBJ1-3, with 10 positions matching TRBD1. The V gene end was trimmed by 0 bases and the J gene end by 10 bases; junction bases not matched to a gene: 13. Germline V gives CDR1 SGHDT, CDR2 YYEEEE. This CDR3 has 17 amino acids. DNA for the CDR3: TGTGCCAGCAGCTTGGATGTCGGGACAGGGGCCTACGGGACCATATATTTT. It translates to CASSLDVGTGAYGTIYF.

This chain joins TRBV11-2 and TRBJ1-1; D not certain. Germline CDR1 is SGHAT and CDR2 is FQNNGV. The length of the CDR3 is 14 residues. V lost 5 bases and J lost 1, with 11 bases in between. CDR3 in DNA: TGTGCCAGCAGCCGCCTAGGTGGGAACACTGAAGCTTTCTTT. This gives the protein CASSRLGGNTEAFF.

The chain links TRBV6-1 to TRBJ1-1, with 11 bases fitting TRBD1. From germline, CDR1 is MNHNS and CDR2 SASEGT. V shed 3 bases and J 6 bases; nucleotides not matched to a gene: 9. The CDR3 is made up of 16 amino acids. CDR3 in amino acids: CASSEPGQGVLAEAFF. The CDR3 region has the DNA TGTGCCAGCAGTGAGCCGGGACAGGGGGTTCTGGCTGAAGCTTTCTTT.

CDR3 in DNA: TGTGCCACCCTCTTGACAGGGGGCTACACCTTC. It encodes CATLLTGGYTF. The rearrangement links TRBV28 to TRBJ1-2; 7 bases line up with TRBD1. Germline-derived CDR1 and CDR2 are MDHEN and SYDVKM. J gave up 8 bases and V 10 bases, and 7 bases lay outside the gene matches. This CDR3 comprises 11 residues.

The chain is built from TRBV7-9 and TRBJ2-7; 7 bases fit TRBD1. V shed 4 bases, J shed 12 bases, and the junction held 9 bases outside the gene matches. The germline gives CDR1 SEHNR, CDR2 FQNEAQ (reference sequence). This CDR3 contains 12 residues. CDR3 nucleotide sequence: TGTGCCAGCAGCTATACAGACAGGGTGCCGTACTTC. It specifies CASSYTDRVPYF.

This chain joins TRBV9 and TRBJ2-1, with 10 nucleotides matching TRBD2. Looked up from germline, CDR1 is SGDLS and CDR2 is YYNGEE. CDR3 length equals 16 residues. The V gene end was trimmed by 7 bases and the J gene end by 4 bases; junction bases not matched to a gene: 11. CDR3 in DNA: TGTGCCAGCGGAGGGGGGACTAGCGCCTCGTACAATGAGCAGTTCTTC. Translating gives CASGGGTSASYNEQFF. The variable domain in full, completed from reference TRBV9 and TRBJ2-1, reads DSGVTQTPKHLITATGQRVTLRCSPRSGDLSVYWYQQSLDQGLQFLIQYYNGEERAKGNILERFSAQQFPDLHSELNLSSLELGDSALYFCASGGGTSASYNEQFFGPGTRLTVL.

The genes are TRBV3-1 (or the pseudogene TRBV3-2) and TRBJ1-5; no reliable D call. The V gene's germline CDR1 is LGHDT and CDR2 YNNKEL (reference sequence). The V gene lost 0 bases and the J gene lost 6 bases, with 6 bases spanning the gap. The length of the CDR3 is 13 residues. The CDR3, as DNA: TGTGCCAGCAGCCAAGATCTAACTCAGCCCCAGCATTTT. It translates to CASSQDLTQPQHF.

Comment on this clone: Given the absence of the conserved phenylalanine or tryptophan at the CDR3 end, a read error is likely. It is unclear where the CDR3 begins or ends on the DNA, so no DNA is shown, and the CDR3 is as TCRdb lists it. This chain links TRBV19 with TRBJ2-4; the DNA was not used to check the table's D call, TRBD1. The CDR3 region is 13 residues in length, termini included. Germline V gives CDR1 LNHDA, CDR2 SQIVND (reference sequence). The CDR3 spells CASSIRTGGLPSL.

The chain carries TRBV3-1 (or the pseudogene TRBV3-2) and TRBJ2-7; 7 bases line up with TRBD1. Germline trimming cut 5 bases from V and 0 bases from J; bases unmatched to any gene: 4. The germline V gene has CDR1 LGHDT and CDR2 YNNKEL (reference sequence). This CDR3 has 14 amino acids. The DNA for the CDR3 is TGTGCCAGCAGCTTCCGACAGGGCTCCTACGAGCAGTACTTC. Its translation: CASSFRQGSYEQYF.

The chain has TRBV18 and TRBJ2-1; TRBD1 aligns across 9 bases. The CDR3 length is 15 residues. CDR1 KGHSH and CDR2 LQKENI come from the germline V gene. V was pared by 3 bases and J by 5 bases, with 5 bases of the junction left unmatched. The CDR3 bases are TGTGCCAGCTCACCTGGACAGGGGCCCAACAATGAGCAGTTCTTC. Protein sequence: CASSPGQGPNNEQFF.

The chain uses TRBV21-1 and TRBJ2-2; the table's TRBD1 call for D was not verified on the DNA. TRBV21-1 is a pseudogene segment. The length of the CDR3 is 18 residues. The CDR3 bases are TGTGCCAGCAGCTCTTACAGGGGGAAGGGAGAGTACACCGGGGAGCTGTTTTTT. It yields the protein CASSSYRGKGEYTGELFF.

CDR3 protein: CASQRTGGEQPQHF. The CDR3 DNA is TGTGCCAGCCAACGGACAGGGGGCGAACAGCCCCAGCATTTT. The chain employs TRBV6-5 and TRBJ1-5; 11 bases align to TRBD1. The CDR3 covers 14 residues. The trim removed 8 bases at V and 7 bases at J, leaving 7 bases unmatched. Germline-derived CDR1 and CDR2 are MNHEY and SVGAGI.